The table lists the clone carrying this T cell receptor beta chain with a few counts. Its antigen is not identified. Individual cDNA molecules received unique molecular identifiers during library preparation. Each CDR3 protein is one row after TCRdb ran MiXCR on the 5' RACE reads. The sample has around 68,000 distinct CDR3 sequences; about 6% are singletons. This record belongs to a study of early T cells in non-severe SARS-CoV-2 infection. Across the study: With bulk RNA from unsorted whole blood as input, sequencing yielded unpaired chains. Study-wide results and caveats: The study's VDJdb matching favored anti-spike CD8 responses and missed private and CD4 specificities.

The material was whole blood, obtained at baseline. This clonotype originated in an adult who was a healthcare worker with PCR-confirmed SARS-CoV-2 infection or an uninfected control (not recorded which).

The chain's CDR3 is CSVADGGSYEQYF. The CDR3 nucleotides are TGCAGCGTTGCCGACGGGGGCTCCTACGAGCAGTACTTC. This chain links TRBV29-1 with TRBJ2-7, with a tentative D call TRBD2 (6 bases). The CDR3 has 13 residues. Trimming removed 4 bases from V and 0 bases from J, with 10 bases in between. Germline values: CDR1 SQVTM, CDR2 ANQGSEA.